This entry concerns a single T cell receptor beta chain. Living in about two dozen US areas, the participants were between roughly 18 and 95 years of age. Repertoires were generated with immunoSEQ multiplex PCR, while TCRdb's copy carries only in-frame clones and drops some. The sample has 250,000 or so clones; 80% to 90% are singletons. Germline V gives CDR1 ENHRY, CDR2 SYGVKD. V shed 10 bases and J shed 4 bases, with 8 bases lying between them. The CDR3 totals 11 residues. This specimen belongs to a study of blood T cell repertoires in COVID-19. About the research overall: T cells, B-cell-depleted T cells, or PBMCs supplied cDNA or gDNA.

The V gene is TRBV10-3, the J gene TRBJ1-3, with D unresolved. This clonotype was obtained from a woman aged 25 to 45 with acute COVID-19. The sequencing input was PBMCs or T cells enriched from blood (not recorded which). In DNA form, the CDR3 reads TGTGCCACGGGTTCGGGAAACACCATATATTTT. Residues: CATGSGNTIYF.